This T cell receptor (beta chain) was sequenced in a study of glioma-infiltrating T cells. Using RNA template, CDR3s of TCR alpha and beta were amplified with iRepertoire arm-PCR. Tissue mRNA or PBMC total RNA, roughly 100-400 ng, went into one-step reverse transcription and amplification. A single record per CDR3 protein comes from TCRdb applying MiXCR to the multiplex PCR reads. The table includes under 150,000 distinct CDR3 sequences, approximately 39% detected once. Trimming cost V 6 bases and J 1 base; bases outside gene matches: 8. CDR3 size: 15 residues. Sequenced input: glioma tissue, nonneoplastic brain tissue, or PBMCs (not recorded which). The J gene is TRBJ1-1, the V gene TRBV12-3 or TRBV12-4, with TRBD1 identical over 7 bases. This receptor was obtained from a human donor with low-grade glioma or glioblastoma, undergoing nonglioma brain surgery, or in good health (not recorded which). The CDR3 DNA reads as TGTGCCAGCAGACCTTCTGACAGGGCGAACACTGAAGCTTTCTTT. Translation: CASRPSDRANTEAFF.